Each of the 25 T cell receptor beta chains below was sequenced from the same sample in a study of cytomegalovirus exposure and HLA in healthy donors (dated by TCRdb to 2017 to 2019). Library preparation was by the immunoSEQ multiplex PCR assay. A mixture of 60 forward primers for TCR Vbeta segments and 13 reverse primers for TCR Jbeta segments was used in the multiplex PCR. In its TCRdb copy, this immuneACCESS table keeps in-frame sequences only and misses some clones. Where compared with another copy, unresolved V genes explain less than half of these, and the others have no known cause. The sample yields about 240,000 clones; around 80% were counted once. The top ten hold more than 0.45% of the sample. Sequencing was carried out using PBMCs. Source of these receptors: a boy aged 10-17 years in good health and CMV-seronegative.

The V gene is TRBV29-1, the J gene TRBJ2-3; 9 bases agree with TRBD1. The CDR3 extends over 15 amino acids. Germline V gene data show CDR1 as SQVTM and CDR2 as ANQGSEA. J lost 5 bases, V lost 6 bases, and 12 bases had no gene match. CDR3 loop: CSVSATGGTGDTQYF. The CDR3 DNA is TGCAGCGTCTCCGCGACAGGGGGTACCGGAGATACGCAGTATTTT.

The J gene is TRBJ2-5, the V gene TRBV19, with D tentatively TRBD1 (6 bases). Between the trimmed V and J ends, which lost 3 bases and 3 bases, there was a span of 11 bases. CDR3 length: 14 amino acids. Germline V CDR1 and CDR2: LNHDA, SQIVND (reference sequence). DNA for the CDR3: TGTGCCAGTAGTATTCGGGCAGGGGAAGAGACCCAGTACTTC. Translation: CASSIRAGEETQYF.

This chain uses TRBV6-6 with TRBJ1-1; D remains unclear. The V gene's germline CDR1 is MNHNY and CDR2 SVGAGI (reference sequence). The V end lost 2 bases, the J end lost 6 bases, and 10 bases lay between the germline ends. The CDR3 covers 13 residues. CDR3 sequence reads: CASSYGIGAEAFF. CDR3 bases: TGTGCCAGCAGTTACGGCATCGGGGCTGAAGCTTTCTTT.

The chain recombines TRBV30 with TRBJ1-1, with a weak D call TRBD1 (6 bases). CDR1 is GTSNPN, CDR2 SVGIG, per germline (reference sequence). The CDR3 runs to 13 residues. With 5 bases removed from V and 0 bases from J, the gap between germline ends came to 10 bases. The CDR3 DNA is TGTGCCTGGGCTACAGGGTTGAACACTGAAGCTTTCTTT. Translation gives CAWATGLNTEAFF.

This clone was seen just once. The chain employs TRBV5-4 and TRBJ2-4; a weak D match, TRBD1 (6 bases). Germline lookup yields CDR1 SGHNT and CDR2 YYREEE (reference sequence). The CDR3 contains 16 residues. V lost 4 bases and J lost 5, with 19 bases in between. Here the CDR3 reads CASSPYRDTFQNIQYF. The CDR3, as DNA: TGTGCCAGCAGCCCCTATAGGGACACCTTCCAAAACATTCAGTACTTC.

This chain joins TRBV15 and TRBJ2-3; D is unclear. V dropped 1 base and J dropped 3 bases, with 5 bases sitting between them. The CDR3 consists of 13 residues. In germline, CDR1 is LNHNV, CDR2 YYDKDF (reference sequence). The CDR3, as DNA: TGTGCCACCAGCAGAGGACTTACAGATACGCAGTATTTT. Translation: CATSRGLTDTQYF.

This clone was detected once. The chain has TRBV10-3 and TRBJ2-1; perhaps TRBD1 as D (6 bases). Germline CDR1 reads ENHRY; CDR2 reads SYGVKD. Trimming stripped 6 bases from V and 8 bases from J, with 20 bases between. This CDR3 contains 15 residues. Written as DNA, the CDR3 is TGTGCCATCAGGAAGACAGGCCAAGGGGTGGATGAGCAGTTCTTC. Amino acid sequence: CAIRKTGQGVDEQFF.

The CDR3 here is CASSRTGSSYEQYF. The DNA of the CDR3 is TGTGCCAGCTCCCGGACAGGGAGCTCCTACGAGCAGTACTTC. The rearrangement uses TRBV18 and TRBJ2-7, with TRBD1 identical over 8 bases. With V trimmed by 6 bases and J by 0 bases, 4 bases remained unmatched. Germline lookup yields CDR1 KGHSH and CDR2 LQKENI. CDR3 size: 14 residues.

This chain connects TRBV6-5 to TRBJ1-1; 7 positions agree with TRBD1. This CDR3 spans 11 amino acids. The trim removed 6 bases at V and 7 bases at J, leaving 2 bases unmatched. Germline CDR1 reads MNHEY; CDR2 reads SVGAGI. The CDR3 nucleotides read TGTGCCAGCAGACGGACAGGTGAAGCTTTCTTT. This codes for CASRRTGEAFF.

The CDR3 sequence is CAWSVQGSSGNTIYF. In nucleotides, the CDR3 is TGTGCCTGGAGTGTACAGGGGAGCTCTGGAAACACCATATATTTT. V and J are TRBV30 and TRBJ1-3; 7 bases are a match to TRBD1. The CDR3 is 15 residues long. With 0 bases clipped from V and 0 bases from J, the junction kept 2 bases outside the gene matches. CDR1 is GTSNPN, CDR2 SVGIG, per germline (reference sequence).

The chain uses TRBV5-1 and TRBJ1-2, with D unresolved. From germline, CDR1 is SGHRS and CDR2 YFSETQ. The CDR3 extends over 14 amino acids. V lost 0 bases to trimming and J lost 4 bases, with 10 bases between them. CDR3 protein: CASSLDSSPYGYTF. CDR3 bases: TGCGCCAGCAGCTTGGACAGCTCTCCCTATGGCTACACCTTC.

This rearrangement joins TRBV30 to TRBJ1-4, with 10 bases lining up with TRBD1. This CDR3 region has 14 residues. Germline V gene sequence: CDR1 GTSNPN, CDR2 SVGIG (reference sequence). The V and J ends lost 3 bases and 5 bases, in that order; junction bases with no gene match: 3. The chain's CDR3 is CAWRATGGNEKLFF. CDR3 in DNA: TGTGCCTGGAGAGCGACAGGGGGCAATGAAAAACTGTTTTTT.

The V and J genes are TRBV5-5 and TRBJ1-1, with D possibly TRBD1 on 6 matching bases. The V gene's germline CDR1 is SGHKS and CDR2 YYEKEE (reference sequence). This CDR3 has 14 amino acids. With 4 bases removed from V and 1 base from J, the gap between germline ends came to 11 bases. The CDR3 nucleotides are TGTGCCAGCAGCCTACAGGGCTGGAACACTGAAGCTTTCTTT. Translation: CASSLQGWNTEAFF.

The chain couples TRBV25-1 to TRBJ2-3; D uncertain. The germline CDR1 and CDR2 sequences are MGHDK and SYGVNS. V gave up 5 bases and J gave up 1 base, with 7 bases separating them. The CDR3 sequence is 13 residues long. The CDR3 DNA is TGTGCCAGCAGTAGACGGGGCACAGATACGCAGTATTTT. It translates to CASSRRGTDTQYF. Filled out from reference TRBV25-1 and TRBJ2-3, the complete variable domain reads EADIYQTPRYLVIGTGKKITLECSQTMGHDKMYWYQQDPGMELHLIHYSYGVNSTEKGDLSSESTVSRIRTEHFPLTLESARPSHTSQYLCASSRRGTDTQYFGPGTRLTVL.

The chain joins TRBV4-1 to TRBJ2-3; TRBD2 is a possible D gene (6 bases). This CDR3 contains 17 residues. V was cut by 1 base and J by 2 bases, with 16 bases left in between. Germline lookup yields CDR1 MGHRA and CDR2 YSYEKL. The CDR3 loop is CASSQVVNSGYTDTQYF. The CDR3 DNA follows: TGCGCCAGCAGCCAAGTTGTCAATAGCGGTTACACAGATACGCAGTATTTT.

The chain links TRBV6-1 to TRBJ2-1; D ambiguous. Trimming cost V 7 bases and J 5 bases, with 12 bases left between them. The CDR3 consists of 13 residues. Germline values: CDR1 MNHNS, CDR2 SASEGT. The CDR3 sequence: CASNNFPNNEQFF. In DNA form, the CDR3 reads TGTGCCAGCAATAACTTCCCGAACAATGAGCAGTTCTTC.

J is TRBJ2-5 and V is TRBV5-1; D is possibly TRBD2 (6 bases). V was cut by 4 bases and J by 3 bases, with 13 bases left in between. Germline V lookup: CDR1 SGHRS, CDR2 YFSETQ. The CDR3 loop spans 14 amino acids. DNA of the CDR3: TGCGCCAGCAGCGCCTTTAGCGGTGAAGAGACCCAGTACTTC. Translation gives CASSAFSGEETQYF.

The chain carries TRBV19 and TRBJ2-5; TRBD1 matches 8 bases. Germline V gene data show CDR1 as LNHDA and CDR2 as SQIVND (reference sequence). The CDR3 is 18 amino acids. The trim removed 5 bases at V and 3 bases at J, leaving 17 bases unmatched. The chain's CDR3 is CASSFPKGTGAEEETQYF. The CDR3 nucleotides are TGTGCCAGTAGTTTTCCGAAGGGGACAGGTGCAGAGGAAGAGACCCAGTACTTC.

The CDR3 spells CAISESGSGNGETQYF. The CDR3 coding sequence is TGTGCCATCAGTGAGTCCGGTAGCGGGAATGGGGAGACCCAGTACTTC. The rearrangement links TRBV10-3 to TRBJ2-5, with 8 bases fitting TRBD2. The CDR3 covers 16 residues. Germline loops: CDR1 ENHRY, CDR2 SYGVKD. Trimming removed 0 bases from V and 5 bases from J; junction bases left unmatched: 8.

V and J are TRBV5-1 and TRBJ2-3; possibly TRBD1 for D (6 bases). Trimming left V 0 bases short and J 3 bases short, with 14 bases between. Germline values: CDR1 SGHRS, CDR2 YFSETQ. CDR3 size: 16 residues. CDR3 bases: TGCGCCAGCAGCTTGGTCACAGGGCGAATTACAGATACGCAGTATTTT. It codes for CASSLVTGRITDTQYF.

Here the CDR3 reads CAISDLPISGELFF. The CDR3 DNA is TGTGCCATCAGTGACCTACCCATTTCCGGGGAGCTGTTTTTT. The rearrangement joins TRBV10-3 to TRBJ2-2; no clear D. Deletions cut 3 bases from V and 6 bases from J, with 11 bases between. The germline V gene has CDR1 ENHRY and CDR2 SYGVKD. This CDR3 has 14 residues.

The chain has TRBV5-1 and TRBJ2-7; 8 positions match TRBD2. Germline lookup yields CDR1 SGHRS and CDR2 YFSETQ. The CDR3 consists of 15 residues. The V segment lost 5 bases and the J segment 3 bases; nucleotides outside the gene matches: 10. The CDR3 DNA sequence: TGCGCCAGCAGTTCCCCTAGCGGGTCAGACTACGAGCAGTACTTC. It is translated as CASSSPSGSDYEQYF.

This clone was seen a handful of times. The CDR3 loop reads CASTRDRLGTEAFF. CDR3 coding DNA: TGCGCCAGCACCCGTGACCGCCTAGGTACTGAAGCTTTCTTT. The J gene is TRBJ1-1, the V gene TRBV5-1; no clear D gene. V shed 6 bases and J shed 5 bases, with 17 bases lying between them. CDR1 and CDR2 (germline): SGHRS, YFSETQ. There are 14 residues in the CDR3.

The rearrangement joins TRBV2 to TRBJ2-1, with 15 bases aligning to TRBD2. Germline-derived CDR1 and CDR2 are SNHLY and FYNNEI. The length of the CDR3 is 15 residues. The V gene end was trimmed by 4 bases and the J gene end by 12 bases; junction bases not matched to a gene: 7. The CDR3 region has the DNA TGTGCCAGCAGTGGGGGACTAGCGGGAGGAATCGGGCAGTTCTTC. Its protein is CASSGGLAGGIGQFF.

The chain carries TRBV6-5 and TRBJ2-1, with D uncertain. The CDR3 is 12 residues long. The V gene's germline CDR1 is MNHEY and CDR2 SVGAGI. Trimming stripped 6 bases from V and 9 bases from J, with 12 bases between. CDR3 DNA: TGTGCCAGCAGCCTAGTATTGTTTGAGCAGTTCTTC. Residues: CASSLVLFEQFF.